This T cell receptor (beta chain) was observed in a study of blood T cells in healthy people across ages. Findings of the study overall: Estimates of total diversity, which came from one million sequenced T cells, were considered to be underestimates. No conclusive comparison of naive versus antigen-experienced cells was possible with unsorted PBMCs.

It was with a sample-barcoded 5' primer and a J-beta primer mix that a second PCR of roughly 6 to 12 cycles was run. Per-sample output comprised a minimum of 2.5 million paired-end reads containing CDR3. One entry per CDR3 protein results from TCRdb running MiXCR on the 5' RACE reads. The sample holds around 900,000 distinct CDR3 sequences, under 30% seen once. Every sample gave at least 5.5 micrograms of total RNA when it was extracted. Germline V gives CDR1 DFQATT, CDR2 SNEGSKA (reference sequence). J lost 2 bases, V lost 6 bases, and 14 bases had no gene match. CDR3 size: 16 residues. Remarks on this clonotype: The target antigen is unknown.

The sample consisted of blood. The sequence derives from a woman aged 80 or over in good health. The rearrangement links TRBV20-1 to TRBJ2-3, with 7 bases that match TRBD1. The DNA for the CDR3 is TGCAGTGCCCAGACAGGGCTAAGGAGTTTCACAGATACGCAGTATTTT. This translates into CSAQTGLRSFTDTQYF.